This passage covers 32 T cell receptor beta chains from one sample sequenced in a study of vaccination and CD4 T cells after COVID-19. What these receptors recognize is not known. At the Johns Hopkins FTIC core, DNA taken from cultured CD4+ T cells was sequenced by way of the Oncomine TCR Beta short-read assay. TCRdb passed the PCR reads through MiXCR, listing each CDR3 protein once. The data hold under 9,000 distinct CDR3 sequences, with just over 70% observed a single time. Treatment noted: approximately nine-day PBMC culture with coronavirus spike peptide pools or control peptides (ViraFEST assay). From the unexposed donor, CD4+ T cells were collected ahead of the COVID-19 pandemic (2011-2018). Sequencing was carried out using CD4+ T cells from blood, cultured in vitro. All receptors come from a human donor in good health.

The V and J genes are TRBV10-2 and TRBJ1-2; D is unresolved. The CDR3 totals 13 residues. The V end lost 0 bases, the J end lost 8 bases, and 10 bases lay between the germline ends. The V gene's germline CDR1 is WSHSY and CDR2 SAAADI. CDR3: CASSESNPGGYTF. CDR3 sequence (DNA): TGCGCCAGCAGTGAGTCGAATCCTGGAGGCTACACCTTC.

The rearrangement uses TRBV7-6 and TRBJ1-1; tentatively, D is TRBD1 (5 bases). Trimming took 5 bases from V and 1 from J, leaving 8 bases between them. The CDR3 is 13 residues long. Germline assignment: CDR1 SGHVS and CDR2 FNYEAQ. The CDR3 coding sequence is TGTGCCAGCAGCGTCGGACAGAACACTGAAGCTTTCTTT. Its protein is CASSVGQNTEAFF.

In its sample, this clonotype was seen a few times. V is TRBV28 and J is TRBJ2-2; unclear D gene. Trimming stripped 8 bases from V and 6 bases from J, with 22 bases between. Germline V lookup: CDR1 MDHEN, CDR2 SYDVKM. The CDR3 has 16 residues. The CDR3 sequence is CASYRDAAVGPGELFF. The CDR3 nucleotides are TGTGCCAGCTATAGGGATGCGGCAGTTGGCCCCGGGGAGCTGTTTTTT.

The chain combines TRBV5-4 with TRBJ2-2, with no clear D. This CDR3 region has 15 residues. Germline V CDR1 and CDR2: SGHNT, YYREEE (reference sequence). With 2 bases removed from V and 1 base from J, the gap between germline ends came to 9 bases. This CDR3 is CASSFAVGNTGELFF. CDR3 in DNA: TGTGCCAGCAGCTTCGCGGTAGGGAACACCGGGGAGCTGTTTTTT.

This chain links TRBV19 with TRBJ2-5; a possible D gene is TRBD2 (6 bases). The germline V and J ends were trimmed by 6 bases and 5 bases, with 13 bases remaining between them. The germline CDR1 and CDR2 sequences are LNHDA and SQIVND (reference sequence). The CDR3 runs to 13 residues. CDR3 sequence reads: CASRAYREETQYF. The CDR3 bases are TGTGCCAGTAGAGCTTATCGGGAGGAGACCCAGTACTTC.

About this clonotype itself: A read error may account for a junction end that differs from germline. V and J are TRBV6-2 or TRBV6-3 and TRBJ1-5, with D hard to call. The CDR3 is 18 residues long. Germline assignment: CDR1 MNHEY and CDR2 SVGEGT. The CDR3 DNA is TGTGCCAGCAGCTACTTACCGACGCCGATTAATAGCAATCAGCCCCAGCATTTT. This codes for CASSYLPTPINSNQPQHF.

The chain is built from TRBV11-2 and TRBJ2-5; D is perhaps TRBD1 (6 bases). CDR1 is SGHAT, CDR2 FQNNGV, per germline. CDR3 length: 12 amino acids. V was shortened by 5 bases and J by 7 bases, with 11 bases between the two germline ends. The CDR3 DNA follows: TGTGCCAGCAGCCCACCCAGGGGGACCCAGTACTTC. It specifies CASSPPRGTQYF.

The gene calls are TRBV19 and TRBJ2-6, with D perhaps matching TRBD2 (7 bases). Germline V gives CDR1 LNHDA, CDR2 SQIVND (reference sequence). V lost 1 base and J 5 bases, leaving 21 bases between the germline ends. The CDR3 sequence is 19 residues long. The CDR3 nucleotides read TGTGCCAGTAGTATAGGGGGGGGCCGTAGAGGTATTTGGGCCAACGTCCTGACTTTC. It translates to CASSIGGGRRGIWANVLTF.

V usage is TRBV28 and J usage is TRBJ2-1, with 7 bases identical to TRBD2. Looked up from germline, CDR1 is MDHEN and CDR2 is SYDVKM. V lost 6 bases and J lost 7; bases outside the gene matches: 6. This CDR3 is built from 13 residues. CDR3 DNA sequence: TGTGCCAGCAGCCCGACTAGCCGTAATGAGCAGTTCTTC. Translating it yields CASSPTSRNEQFF.

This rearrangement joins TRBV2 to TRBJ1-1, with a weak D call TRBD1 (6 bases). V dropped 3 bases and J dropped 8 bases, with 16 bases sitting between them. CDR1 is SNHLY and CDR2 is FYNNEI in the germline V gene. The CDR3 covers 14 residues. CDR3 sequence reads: CASSEGSGQIEAFF. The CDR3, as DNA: TGTGCCAGCAGTGAGGGTTCGGGACAAATAGAAGCTTTCTTT. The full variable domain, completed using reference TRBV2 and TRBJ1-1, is EPEVTQTPSHQVTQMGQEVILRCVPISNHLYFYWYRQILGQKVEFLVSFYNNEISEKSEIFDDQFSVERPDGSNFTLKIRSTKLEDSAMYFCASSEGSGQIEAFFGQGTRLTVV.

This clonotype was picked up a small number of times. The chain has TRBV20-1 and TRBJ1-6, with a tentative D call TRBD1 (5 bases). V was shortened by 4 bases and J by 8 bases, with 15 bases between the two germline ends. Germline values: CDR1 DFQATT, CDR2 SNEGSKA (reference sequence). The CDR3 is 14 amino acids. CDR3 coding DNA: TGCAGTGCTACAACAGGTTACCGTGATTCACCCCTCCACTTT. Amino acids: CSATTGYRDSPLHF.

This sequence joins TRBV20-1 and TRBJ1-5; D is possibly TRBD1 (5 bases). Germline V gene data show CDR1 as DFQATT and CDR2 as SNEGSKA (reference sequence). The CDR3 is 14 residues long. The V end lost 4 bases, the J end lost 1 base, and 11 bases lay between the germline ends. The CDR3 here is CSATDSKSNQPQHF. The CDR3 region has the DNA TGCAGTGCTACCGACAGTAAGAGCAATCAGCCCCAGCATTTT.

The CDR3 is CSARTGVNQPQHF. DNA of the CDR3: TGCAGTGCAAGGACAGGGGTCAATCAGCCCCAGCATTTT. The chain combines TRBV20-1 with TRBJ1-5, with 9 bases that match TRBD1. V shed 6 bases, J shed 3 bases, and the junction held 3 bases outside the gene matches. The CDR3 consists of 13 residues. Looked up from germline, CDR1 is DFQATT and CDR2 is SNEGSKA (reference sequence).

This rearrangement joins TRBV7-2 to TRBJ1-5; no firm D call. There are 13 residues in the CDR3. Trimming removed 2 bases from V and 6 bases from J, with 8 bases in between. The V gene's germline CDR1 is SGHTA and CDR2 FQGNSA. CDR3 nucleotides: TGTGCCAGCAGCTTATCTTTCAGTCAGCCCCAGCATTTT. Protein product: CASSLSFSQPQHF.

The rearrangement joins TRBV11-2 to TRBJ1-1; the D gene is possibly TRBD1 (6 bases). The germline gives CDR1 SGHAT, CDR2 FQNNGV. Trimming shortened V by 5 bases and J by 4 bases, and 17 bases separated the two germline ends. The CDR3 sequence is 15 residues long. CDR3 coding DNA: TGTGCCAGCAGCGGGGGGAGGGGGGGCAGCACTGAAGCTTTCTTT. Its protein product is CASSGGRGGSTEAFF.

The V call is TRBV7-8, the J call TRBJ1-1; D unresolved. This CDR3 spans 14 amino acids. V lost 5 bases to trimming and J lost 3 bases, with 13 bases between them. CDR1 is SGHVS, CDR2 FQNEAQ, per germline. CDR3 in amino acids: CASSRLKGDTEAFF. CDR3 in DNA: TGTGCCAGCAGCCGCCTTAAGGGCGACACTGAAGCTTTCTTT.

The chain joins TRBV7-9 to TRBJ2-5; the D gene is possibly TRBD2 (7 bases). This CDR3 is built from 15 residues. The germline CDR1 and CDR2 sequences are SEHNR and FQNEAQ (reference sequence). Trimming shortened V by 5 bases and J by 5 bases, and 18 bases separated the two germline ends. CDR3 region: CASSLVAGAGETQYF. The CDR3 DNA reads TGTGCCAGCAGCCTAGTGGCGGGGGCAGGTGAGACCCAGTACTTC.

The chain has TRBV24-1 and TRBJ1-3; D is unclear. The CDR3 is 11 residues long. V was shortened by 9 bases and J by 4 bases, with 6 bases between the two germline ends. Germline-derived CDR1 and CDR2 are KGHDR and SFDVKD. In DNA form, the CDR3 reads TGTGCCACCGGGCTCGGAAACACCATATATTTT. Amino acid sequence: CATGLGNTIYF.

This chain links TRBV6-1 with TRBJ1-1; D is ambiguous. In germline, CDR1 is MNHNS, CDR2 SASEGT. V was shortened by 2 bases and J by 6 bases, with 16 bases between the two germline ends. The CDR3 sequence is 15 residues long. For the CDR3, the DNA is TGTGCCAGCAGTGAACAGCCGGGGTCTGTGGCTGAAGCTTTCTTT. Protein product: CASSEQPGSVAEAFF.

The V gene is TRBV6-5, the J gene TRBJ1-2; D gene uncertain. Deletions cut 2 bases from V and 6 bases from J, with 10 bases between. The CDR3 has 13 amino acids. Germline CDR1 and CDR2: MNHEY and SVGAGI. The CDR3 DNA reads TGTGCCAGCAGTTACACACAGTACGATGGCTACACCTTC. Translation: CASSYTQYDGYTF.

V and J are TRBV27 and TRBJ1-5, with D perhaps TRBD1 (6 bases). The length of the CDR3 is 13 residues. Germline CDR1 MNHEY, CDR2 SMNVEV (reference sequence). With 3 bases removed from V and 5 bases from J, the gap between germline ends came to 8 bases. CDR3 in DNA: TGTGCCAGCAGTTTGCACAGGGATCAGCCCCAGCATTTT. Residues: CASSLHRDQPQHF.

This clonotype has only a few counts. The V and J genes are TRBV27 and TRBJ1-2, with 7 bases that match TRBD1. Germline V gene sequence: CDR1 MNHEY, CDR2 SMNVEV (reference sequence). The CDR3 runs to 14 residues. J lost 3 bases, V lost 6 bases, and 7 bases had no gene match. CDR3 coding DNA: TGTGCCAGCAGGGTAGGGGGCGCAGACTATGGCTACACCTTC. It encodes CASRVGGADYGYTF.

In DNA form, the CDR3 reads TGTGCCAGCACCTATAGGCGAAGCGGGAGGACAGATACGCAGTATTTT. Translating it yields CASTYRRSGRTDTQYF. This chain uses TRBV6-1 with TRBJ2-3; 9 bases align to TRBD2. Germline assignment: CDR1 MNHNS and CDR2 SASEGT. The CDR3 is 16 amino acids. V lost 7 bases to trimming and J lost 3 bases; unmatched junction nucleotides: 11.

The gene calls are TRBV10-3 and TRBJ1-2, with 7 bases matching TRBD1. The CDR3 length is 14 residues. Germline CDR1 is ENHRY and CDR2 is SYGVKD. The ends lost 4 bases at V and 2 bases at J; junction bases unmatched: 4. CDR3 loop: CAISGAGGNYGYTF. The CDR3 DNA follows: TGTGCCATCAGTGGGGCAGGGGGAAACTATGGCTACACCTTC.

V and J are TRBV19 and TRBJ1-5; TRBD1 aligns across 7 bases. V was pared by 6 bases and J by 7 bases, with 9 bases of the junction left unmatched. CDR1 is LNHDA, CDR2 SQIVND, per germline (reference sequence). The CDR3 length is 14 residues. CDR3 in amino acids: CASSHKGAEQPQHF. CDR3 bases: TGTGCCAGTAGCCACAAGGGGGCCGAGCAGCCCCAGCATTTT.

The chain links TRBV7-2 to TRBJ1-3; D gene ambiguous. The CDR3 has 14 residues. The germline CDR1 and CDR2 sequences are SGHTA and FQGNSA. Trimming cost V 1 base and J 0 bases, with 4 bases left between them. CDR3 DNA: TGTGCCAGCAGCTTAGGTCTCTCTGGAAACACCATATATTTT. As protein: CASSLGLSGNTIYF.

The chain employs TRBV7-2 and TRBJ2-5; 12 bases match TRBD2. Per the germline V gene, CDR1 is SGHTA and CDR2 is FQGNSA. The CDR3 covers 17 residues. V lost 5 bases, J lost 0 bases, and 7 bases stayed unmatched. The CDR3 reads CASSLGLAGLYQETQYF. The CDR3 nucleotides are TGTGCCAGCAGCCTAGGACTAGCGGGGCTGTACCAAGAGACCCAGTACTTC.

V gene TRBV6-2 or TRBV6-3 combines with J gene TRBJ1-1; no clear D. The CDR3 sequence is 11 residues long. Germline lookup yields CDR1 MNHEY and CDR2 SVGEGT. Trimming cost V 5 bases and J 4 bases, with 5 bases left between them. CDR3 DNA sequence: TGTGCCAGCAGTCTCGGCACTGAAGCTTTCTTT. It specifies CASSLGTEAFF.

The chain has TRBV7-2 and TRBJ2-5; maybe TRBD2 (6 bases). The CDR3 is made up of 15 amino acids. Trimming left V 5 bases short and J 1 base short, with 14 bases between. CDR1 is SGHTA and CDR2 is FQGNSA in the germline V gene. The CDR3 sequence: CASSPRRGGQETQYF. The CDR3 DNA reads TGTGCCAGCAGCCCCCGTAGGGGAGGCCAAGAGACCCAGTACTTC.

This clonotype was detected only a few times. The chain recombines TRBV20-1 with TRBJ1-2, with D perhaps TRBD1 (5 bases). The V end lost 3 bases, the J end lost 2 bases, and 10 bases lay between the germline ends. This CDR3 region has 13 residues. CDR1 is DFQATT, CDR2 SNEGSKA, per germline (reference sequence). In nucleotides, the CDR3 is TGCAGTGCTAGGCGTCCAGGGAACTATGGCTACACCTTC. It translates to CSARRPGNYGYTF.

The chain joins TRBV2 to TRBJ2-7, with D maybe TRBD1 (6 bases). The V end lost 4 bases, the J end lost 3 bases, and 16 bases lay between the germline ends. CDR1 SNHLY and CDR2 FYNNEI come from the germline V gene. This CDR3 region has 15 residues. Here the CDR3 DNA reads TGTGCCAGCAGTGGGGATGAGGGACAACTCTACGAGCAGTACTTC. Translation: CASSGDEGQLYEQYF.

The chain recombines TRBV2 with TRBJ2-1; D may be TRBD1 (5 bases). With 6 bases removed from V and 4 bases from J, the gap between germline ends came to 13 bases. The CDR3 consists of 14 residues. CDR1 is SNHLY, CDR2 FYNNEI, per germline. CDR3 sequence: CASRARGSYNEQFF. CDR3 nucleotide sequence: TGTGCCAGCAGGGCTAGGGGCTCTTACAATGAGCAGTTCTTC.